One and the same sample provided the 23 T cell receptor beta chains below, sequenced in a study of blood T cell repertoires in COVID-19. Measured with immunoSEQ multiplex PCR; TCRdb has only the in-frame clones, and not every one. The repertoire holds a few hundred thousand clones, with around 83% as singletons. Sequencing was performed on peripheral blood. The source is a man aged 35 to 55 who had recovered from COVID-19.

The rearrangement uses TRBV5-1 and TRBJ2-7, with 7 bases matching TRBD1. The CDR3 length is 14 residues. The V gene end was trimmed by 4 bases and the J gene end by 5 bases; junction bases not matched to a gene: 9. Germline V gene sequence: CDR1 SGHRS, CDR2 YFSETQ. CDR3 in DNA: TGCGCCAGCAGCAGATTAGGACAGGCCCACGAGCAGTACTTC. It specifies CASSRLGQAHEQYF.

The chain has TRBV5-1 and TRBJ2-2, with D maybe TRBD1 (6 bases). Trimming took off 3 bases at V and 5 bases at J, with 11 bases between the two ends. The germline gives CDR1 SGHRS, CDR2 YFSETQ. The CDR3 is 14 amino acids. CDR3 sequence: CASSWAGQTGELFF. The CDR3 DNA follows: TGCGCCAGCAGCTGGGCTGGACAGACCGGGGAGCTGTTTTTT.

The DNA for the CDR3 is TGTGCCAGCAGCTTGTTCTCTCGGGAAAAACTGTTTTTT. Encoded protein: CASSLFSREKLFF. This sequence joins TRBV5-6 and TRBJ1-4; D unresolved. Trimming took off 1 base at V and 8 bases at J, with 9 bases between the two ends. This CDR3 is 13 amino acids long. Germline V gene lookup returns CDR1 SGHDT and CDR2 YYEEEE.

This sequence joins TRBV4-1 and TRBJ1-2; tentative D call: TRBD1 (5 bases). Germline CDR1 reads MGHRA; CDR2 reads YSYEKL. V was trimmed by 1 base and J by 3 bases, leaving 15 bases between them. The CDR3 totals 16 residues. In nucleotides, the CDR3 is TGCGCCAGCAGCCAAGTCCTTTCGGGGGGTGACTATGGCTACACCTTC. It yields the protein CASSQVLSGGDYGYTF.

In its sample, this clone was seen a few times. J is TRBJ2-5 and V is TRBV3-1 (or the pseudogene TRBV3-2); 11 bases fit TRBD2. Looked up from germline, CDR1 is LGHDT and CDR2 is YNNKEL (reference sequence). The CDR3 length is 16 residues. J lost 7 bases, V lost 3 bases, and 10 bases had no gene match. The CDR3 nucleotides are TGTGCCAGCAGCCAGGGAGGTAGCGGGGGGGGCGGGACCCAGTACTTC. It codes for CASSQGGSGGGGTQYF.

CDR3 nucleotide sequence: TGTGCCAGCAGTCCCACAGGGGGTGGTAGCAATCAGCCCCAGCATTTT. Its protein is CASSPTGGGSNQPQHF. V and J are TRBV27 and TRBJ1-5, with 8 nucleotides matching TRBD1. CDR3 size: 16 residues. Germline V CDR1 and CDR2: MNHEY, SMNVEV (reference sequence). Trimming took 5 bases from V and 0 from J; bases not matched to a gene: 6.

The chain uses TRBV21-1 and TRBJ1-2. TRBV21-1 is classified as a pseudogene. This CDR3 spans 14 amino acids. The chain's CDR3 is CASSNWKGGDGYTF. The DNA of the CDR3 is TGTGCCAGCAGCAACTGGAAAGGGGGGGATGGCTACACCTTC.

The chain is built from TRBV5-4 and TRBJ2-3; maybe TRBD1 (6 bases). Germline CDR1 is SGHNT and CDR2 is YYREEE (reference sequence). Between the trimmed V and J ends, which lost 0 bases and 13 bases, there was a span of 9 bases. The CDR3 covers 11 residues. The CDR3 bases are TGTGCCAGCAGCTTGGAGGGGACAAAGTATTTT. Encoded protein: CASSLEGTKYF.

CDR3: CAWSSRASTEAFF. For the CDR3, the DNA is TGTGCCTGGAGTTCCAGGGCCTCCACTGAAGCTTTCTTT. The chain joins TRBV30 to TRBJ1-1; D may be TRBD1 (5 bases). Trimming pared 2 bases from V and 4 bases from J, leaving 11 bases between. In germline, CDR1 is GTSNPN, CDR2 SVGIG (reference sequence). CDR3 length: 13 amino acids. The variable domain in full, with the rest retrieved from reference TRBV30 and TRBJ1-1, is SQTIHQWPATLVQPVGSPLSLECTVEGTSNPNLYWYRQAAGRGLQLLFYSVGIGQISSEVPQNLSASRPQDRQFILSSKKLLLSDSGFYLCAWSSRASTEAFFGQGTRLTVV.

V and J are TRBV10-3 and TRBJ2-7; D is unresolved. V was pared by 3 bases and J by 3 bases, with 12 bases between. The CDR3 has 14 residues. CDR1 and CDR2 from the germline V gene are ENHRY and SYGVKD. CDR3 sequence reads: CAISEENLYYEQYF. CDR3 DNA: TGTGCCATCAGTGAAGAGAATCTGTACTACGAGCAGTACTTC.

The chain uses TRBV30 and TRBJ2-1; 9 bases match TRBD2. Germline values: CDR1 GTSNPN, CDR2 SVGIG (reference sequence). The CDR3 extends over 17 amino acids. J gave up 1 base and V 2 bases, and 9 bases lay outside the gene matches. The CDR3 loop is CAWSMLAGRKSYNEQFF. The CDR3 DNA is TGTGCCTGGAGTATGCTAGCGGGGAGGAAATCCTACAATGAGCAGTTCTTC.

The genes are TRBV5-1 and TRBJ1-4, with 10 nucleotides matching TRBD1. CDR1 and CDR2 (germline): SGHRS, YFSETQ. The CDR3 runs 15 residues. Germline trimming cut 3 bases from V and 5 bases from J; bases unmatched to any gene: 4. This chain's CDR3 is CASSSTGGLNEKLFF. CDR3 nucleotide sequence: TGCGCCAGCAGCTCGACAGGGGGCCTGAATGAAAAACTGTTTTTT.

This chain joins TRBV3-1 (or the pseudogene TRBV3-2) and TRBJ2-3, with TRBD1 matching 9 bases. The CDR3 spans 15 residues. J lost 2 bases, V lost 4 bases, and 4 bases had no gene match. Germline values: CDR1 LGHDT, CDR2 YNNKEL (reference sequence). CDR3 sequence (DNA): TGTGCCAGCAGCCGTGGGACAGGGCTCACAGATACGCAGTATTTT. Translation gives CASSRGTGLTDTQYF.

The chain links TRBV18 to TRBJ1-1; D gene uncertain. This CDR3 contains 15 residues. In germline, CDR1 is KGHSH, CDR2 LQKENI. V lost 1 base to trimming and J lost 3 bases, with 12 bases between them. The CDR3 here is CASSPQPGRDTEAFF. The DNA of the CDR3 is TGTGCCAGCTCACCACAACCGGGAAGGGACACTGAAGCTTTCTTT.

J is TRBJ1-2 and V is TRBV7-2; unclear D gene. The CDR3 has 12 amino acids. The germline V gene has CDR1 SGHTA and CDR2 FQGNSA. Trimming cost V 6 bases and J 5 bases, with 10 bases left between them. In DNA form, the CDR3 reads TGTGCCAGCAGTTCGCACTCATATGGCTACACCTTC. Protein sequence: CASSSHSYGYTF.

This clone showed up just a few times. The rearrangement links TRBV7-2 to TRBJ2-7; D not resolved. Trimming left V 4 bases short and J 3 bases short, with 13 bases between. This CDR3 spans 14 amino acids. CDR1 and CDR2 from the germline V gene are SGHTA and FQGNSA. In DNA form, the CDR3 reads TGTGCCAGCAGCTCTATTAGTCAGGACTACGAGCAGTACTTC. Protein: CASSSISQDYEQYF.

The gene calls are TRBV4-1 and TRBJ2-7, with 9 bases fitting TRBD1. Trimming took 3 bases from V and 2 from J; bases not matched to a gene: 8. CDR3 size: 16 residues. The V gene's germline CDR1 is MGHRA and CDR2 YSYEKL. Here the CDR3 DNA reads TGCGCCAGCAGCCATCCGAAGACAGGGGGTACCTACGAGCAGTACTTC. Translating it yields CASSHPKTGGTYEQYF.

The chain couples TRBV25-1 to TRBJ2-2, with D possibly being TRBD1 (6 bases). Germline CDR1 MGHDK, CDR2 SYGVNS. With 2 bases removed from V and 6 bases from J, the gap between germline ends came to 10 bases. The CDR3 has 14 residues. CDR3 nucleotides: TGTGCCAGCAGTGAACGGACAGACGCCGGGGAGCTGTTTTTT. This encodes CASSERTDAGELFF.

The V gene is TRBV10-3, the J gene TRBJ2-5; D may be TRBD2 (6 bases). Germline assignment: CDR1 ENHRY and CDR2 SYGVKD. The CDR3 consists of 13 residues. Between the trimmed V and J ends, which lost 4 bases and 3 bases, there was a span of 9 bases. As DNA, the CDR3 is TGTGCCATCAGTGCCGGCGGGGAAGAGACCCAGTACTTC. Protein: CAISAGGEETQYF.

The rearrangement joins TRBV5-4 to TRBJ1-2; 7 nucleotides align to TRBD1. The CDR3 loop spans 16 amino acids. The junction had 13 bases not matched to a gene; V was cut back by 4 bases and J by 4 bases. Germline assignment: CDR1 SGHNT and CDR2 YYREEE (reference sequence). CDR3 in DNA: TGTGCCAGCAGCCCGATTCGGGACAGTCCCACCTATGGCTACACCTTC. This codes for CASSPIRDSPTYGYTF.

The V gene is TRBV27, the J gene TRBJ1-5; no firm D call. In germline, CDR1 is MNHEY, CDR2 SMNVEV (reference sequence). The CDR3 extends over 15 amino acids. V was shortened by 1 base and J by 1 base, with 8 bases between the two germline ends. This CDR3 is CASSLWAESNQPQHF. CDR3 in DNA: TGTGCCAGCAGTTTATGGGCAGAGAGCAATCAGCCCCAGCATTTT.

The rearrangement links TRBV6-6 to TRBJ1-1, with D possibly matching TRBD1 (6 bases). The germline CDR1 and CDR2 sequences are MNHNY and SVGAGI (reference sequence). CDR3 length equals 16 residues. V lost 4 bases to trimming and J lost 2 bases, with 17 bases between them. The CDR3 loop is CASSFTIWGPNTEAFF. The CDR3 region has the DNA TGTGCCAGCAGTTTCACGATTTGGGGGCCAAACACTGAAGCTTTCTTT.

The V gene is TRBV7-2, the J gene TRBJ2-5; 7 bases align to TRBD1. This CDR3 has 15 amino acids. The germline gives CDR1 SGHTA, CDR2 FQGNSA. V trimming: 2 bases; J trimming: 2 bases; junction bases outside the gene matches: 5. In DNA, the CDR3 is TGTGCCAGCAGCTTACAGGGGGAATCGCAAGAGACCCAGTACTTC. Its translation: CASSLQGESQETQYF.